The source of this TCR beta chain is a study of T cell changes during pregnancy in multiple sclerosis. The CDR3 runs 14 residues. Germline-derived CDR1 and CDR2 are LNHDA and SQIVND (reference sequence). Trimming took off 3 bases at V and 1 base at J, with 9 bases between the two ends. Profiled with immunoSEQ multiplex PCR; TCRdb holds only in-frame clones, not every one. The sample gives about 49,000 clones, 90% of which show up once; under 6.5% is in the top ten. The sequencing here drew on peripheral blood, taken after pregnancy. V and J are TRBV19 and TRBJ2-5, with a possible D match to TRBD2 (5 bases). This sequence was found in a female donor in good health, enrolled as a control in a pregnancy study. CDR3 sequence reads: CASSMSGLQETQYF. CDR3 nucleotide sequence: TGTGCCAGTAGTATGAGTGGACTCCAAGAGACCCAGTACTTC.